This T cell receptor (beta chain) is from a study of blood T cells in healthy people across ages. This clonotype was seen more than once but under ten times. Trimming removed 6 bases from V and 3 bases from J; junction bases left unmatched: 5. This CDR3 comprises 13 residues. Sample-barcoded 5' priming and a J-beta primer mix drove a second PCR of 7 to 11 cycles. MiXCR, run by TCRdb on the 5' RACE reads, gives a single entry per CDR3 protein. The profile shows fewer than 1,200,000 distinct CDR3 sequences, 20% to 25% of them singletons. This sample was also put to use in a study of T cells of mothers and their children. This second report adds: The study sampled a few healthy Caucasian mothers and their six children.

The chain links TRBV12-3 or TRBV12-4 to TRBJ2-7; 7 bases map to TRBD1. Sequences were obtained from blood. The receptor comes from a girl aged 2-9 years in good health. Here the CDR3 DNA reads TGTGCCAGCAGCCGAGGGGGCGTCTACGAGCAGTACTTC. Its translation is CASSRGGVYEQYF.